Presented here are 18 T cell receptor beta chains from one specimen sequenced in a study of CDR3 diversity in severe acne. TCRdb passed the PCR reads through MiXCR, listing each CDR3 protein once. Of about 100,000 distinct CDR3 sequences in the sample, roughly half were seen once. The sequenced sample consisted of blood. Receptors were obtained from a male donor with acne.

This clonotype was seen at least ten times. The V call is TRBV7-2, the J call TRBJ2-7; unclear D gene. This CDR3 has 13 amino acids. Deletions cut 2 bases from V and 3 bases from J, with 8 bases between. The germline V gene has CDR1 SGHTA and CDR2 FQGNSA. The chain's CDR3 is CASSLILHYEQYF. The CDR3 nucleotides read TGTGCCAGCAGCTTAATATTACACTACGAGCAGTACTTC.

The gene calls are TRBV2 and TRBJ1-2, with D tentatively TRBD1 (5 bases). V lost 6 bases and J 1 base, leaving 12 bases between the germline ends. Germline values: CDR1 SNHLY, CDR2 FYNNEI. The CDR3 has 14 amino acids. This chain's CDR3 is CASRLGTDNYGYTF. The CDR3 DNA sequence: TGTGCCAGCAGGCTTGGGACCGATAACTATGGCTACACCTTC.

As to this clonotype: A much larger clone differs from this one at a single base, so this may be a read error. The rearrangement joins TRBV20-1 to TRBJ1-4; 12 nucleotides line up with TRBD1. Germline loops: CDR1 DFQATT, CDR2 SNEGSKA (reference sequence). Trimming took 3 bases from V and 2 from J; bases not matched to a gene: 7. The CDR3 loop spans 17 amino acids. CDR3 sequence (DNA): TGCAGTGCTAGGGCCGGGACAGGGGGCGCGACTAATGAAAAACTGTTTTTT. It is translated as CSARAGTGGATNEKLFF.

The J gene is TRBJ2-7, the V gene TRBV15; maybe TRBD1 (6 bases). The CDR3 covers 12 residues. V lost 5 bases and J lost 5, with 10 bases in between. Germline V lookup: CDR1 LNHNV, CDR2 YYDKDF (reference sequence). Here the CDR3 reads CATSSQGNEQYF. The CDR3 coding sequence is TGTGCCACCAGCTCTCAGGGGAACGAGCAGTACTTC.

CDR3 bases: TGTGCCAGCAGCCCTGGGATAGGGTCAGCCGGGGAGCTGTTTTTT. Translating gives CASSPGIGSAGELFF. The chain recombines TRBV11-3 with TRBJ2-2, with D uncertain. The V gene's germline CDR1 is SGHNT and CDR2 YENEEA. CDR3 length: 15 amino acids. V was clipped by 5 bases and J by 6 bases, with 16 bases between them.

This rearrangement joins TRBV2 to TRBJ2-3; D is unresolved. Germline V lookup: CDR1 SNHLY, CDR2 FYNNEI. V lost 4 bases to trimming and J lost 0 bases, with 8 bases between them. The CDR3 extends over 14 amino acids. For the CDR3, the DNA is TGTGCCAGCAGTGGGGCTGTGAGCACAGATACGCAGTATTTT. It is translated as CASSGAVSTDTQYF. The full variable domain, in which reference TRBV2 and TRBJ2-3 provide the parts outside the CDR3, is EPEVTQTPSHQVTQMGQEVILRCVPISNHLYFYWYRQILGQKVEFLVSFYNNEISEKSEIFDDQFSVERPDGSNFTLKIRSTKLEDSAMYFCASSGAVSTDTQYFGPGTRLTVL.

Comments on this clonotype: A much larger clone lies one base from this, so it may be a read error. The chain has TRBV2 and TRBJ1-1, with no clear D. This CDR3 comprises 13 residues. From germline, CDR1 is SNHLY and CDR2 FYNNEI. The CDR3 region has the DNA TGTGCCGGCAGTGAGTTGGTAAACACTGAAGCTTTCTTT. Amino acids: CAGSELVNTEAFF.

This sequence joins TRBV15 and TRBJ1-1; D is undetermined. The CDR3 covers 13 residues. V dropped 3 bases and J dropped 10 bases, with 15 bases sitting between them. The germline CDR1 and CDR2 sequences are LNHNV and YYDKDF (reference sequence). The CDR3 DNA reads TGTGCCACCAGCAGGGGCTTGGGCTACGTAGCTTTCTTT. Translating gives CATSRGLGYVAFF.

The CDR3 DNA is TGTGCCAGCAGTTTAACGGACCTAAGCAATTCACCCCTCCACTTT. It encodes CASSLTDLSNSPLHF. The V gene is TRBV7-9, the J gene TRBJ1-6, with D uncertain. CDR1 SEHNR and CDR2 FQNEAQ come from the germline V gene (reference sequence). The CDR3 spans 15 residues. Trimming left V 6 bases short and J 7 bases short, with 16 bases between.

The chain recombines TRBV24-1 with TRBJ1-2; D ambiguous. The CDR3 has 13 residues. Between the trimmed V and J ends, which lost 5 bases and 3 bases, there was a span of 9 bases. Germline loops: CDR1 KGHDR, CDR2 SFDVKD. The DNA of the CDR3 is TGTGCCACCAGTGCGGGCACCGACTATGGCTACACCTTC. This gives the protein CATSAGTDYGYTF.

Sample share makes this clonotype medium-sized (0.01 to 0.1%). The rearrangement links TRBV2 to TRBJ2-1; 11 bases are shared with TRBD2. The V and J ends lost 8 bases and 10 bases, in that order; junction bases with no gene match: 10. The CDR3 covers 14 residues. Per germline, CDR1 SNHLY and CDR2 FYNNEI. Written as DNA, the CDR3 is TGTGCCAGCTTAGTGACTAGCGGGGCCGTGGAGCAGTTCTTC. It encodes CASLVTSGAVEQFF.

This chain joins TRBV4-1 and TRBJ1-4; 8 positions match TRBD1. The J segment lost 10 bases and the V segment lost 1 base, leaving 5 bases of the junction unmatched. The CDR3 spans 14 residues. The germline V gene has CDR1 MGHRA and CDR2 YSYEKL. CDR3 loop: CASSQGGDRGKLFF. In nucleotides, the CDR3 is TGCGCCAGCAGCCAAGGGGGCGACAGGGGAAAACTGTTTTTT.

V gene TRBV19 combines with J gene TRBJ2-1; D gene ambiguous. In germline, CDR1 is LNHDA, CDR2 SQIVND (reference sequence). The CDR3 contains 15 residues. V lost 7 bases to trimming and J lost 7 bases, with 20 bases between them. The CDR3 loop is CASNSLDPLRNEQFF. As DNA, the CDR3 is TGTGCCAGTAACAGCTTGGATCCATTGCGGAATGAGCAGTTCTTC. Full variable domain (outside the CDR3, taken from reference TRBV19 and TRBJ2-1): DGGITQSPKYLFRKEGQNVTLSCEQNLNHDAMYWYRQDPGQGLRLIYYSQIVNDFQKGDIAEGYSVSREKKESFPLTVTSAQKNPTAFYLCASNSLDPLRNEQFFGPGTRLTVL.

This clonotype was observed many times. The chain combines TRBV4-1 with TRBJ2-5; 7 bases map to TRBD2. Per germline, CDR1 MGHRA and CDR2 YSYEKL. Unmatched junction bases numbered 9, after V lost 0 bases and J lost 5 bases. The CDR3 loop spans 16 amino acids. In nucleotides, the CDR3 is TGCGCCAGCAGCCAAGATAAGGCTAGCGGTAAGGAGACCCAGTACTTC. Its translation: CASSQDKASGKETQYF.

This clonotype was found many times. The chain couples TRBV7-9 to TRBJ1-1; 7 bases match TRBD1. J was trimmed by 0 bases and V by 8 bases; bases with no gene match: 3. CDR1 SEHNR and CDR2 FQNEAQ come from the germline V gene (reference sequence). This CDR3 spans 13 amino acids. The DNA for the CDR3 is TGTGCCAGCCACGACAGGGTGAACACTGAAGCTTTCTTT. Amino acid sequence: CASHDRVNTEAFF.

This clonotype was counted ten times or more. The rearrangement uses TRBV24-1 and TRBJ2-1, with 14 bases fitting TRBD2. Germline CDR1 reads KGHDR; CDR2 reads SFDVKD. V lost 3 bases and J lost 12; bases outside the gene matches: 6. CDR3 length: 15 amino acids. The chain's CDR3 is CATSDPGLAGVGQFF. The DNA for the CDR3 is TGTGCCACCAGTGATCCGGGACTAGCGGGAGTGGGGCAGTTCTTC.

This chain connects TRBV29-1 to TRBJ2-3, with 7 positions matching TRBD2. Germline CDR1 reads SQVTM; CDR2 reads ANQGSEA. The CDR3 totals 13 residues. With V trimmed by 3 bases and J by 6 bases, 6 bases remained unmatched. CDR3 amino acids: CSVEAGVLDTQYF. The CDR3 DNA sequence: TGCAGCGTTGAGGCGGGGGTCCTCGATACGCAGTATTTT.

In its sample, this clonotype was seen many times. The CDR3 loop is CASGLVRAGGIDTQYF. The CDR3 DNA follows: TGTGCTAGTGGTTTGGTACGGGCAGGGGGCATAGATACGCAGTATTTT. This chain links TRBV12-5 with TRBJ2-3; TRBD1 agrees at 8 bases. Germline V lookup: CDR1 LGHNT, CDR2 FRNRAP. The CDR3 spans 16 residues. The ends lost 0 bases at V and 5 bases at J; junction bases unmatched: 7.